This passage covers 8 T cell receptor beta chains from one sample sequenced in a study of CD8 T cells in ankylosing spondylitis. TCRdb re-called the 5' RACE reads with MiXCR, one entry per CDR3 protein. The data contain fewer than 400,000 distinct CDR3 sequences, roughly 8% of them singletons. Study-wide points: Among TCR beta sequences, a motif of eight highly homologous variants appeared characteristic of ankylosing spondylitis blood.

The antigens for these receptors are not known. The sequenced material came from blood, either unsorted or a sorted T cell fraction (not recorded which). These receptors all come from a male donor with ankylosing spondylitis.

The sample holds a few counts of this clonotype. The CDR3 spells CASSRRGIILNNEQFF. For the CDR3, the DNA is TGTGCCAGCAGCCGGAGGGGAATAATTCTTAACAATGAGCAGTTCTTC. The V and J genes are TRBV9 and TRBJ2-1; tentative D call: TRBD2 (6 bases). CDR3 length: 16 amino acids. V lost 4 bases and J lost 5, with 19 bases in between. Germline lookup yields CDR1 SGDLS and CDR2 YYNGEE.

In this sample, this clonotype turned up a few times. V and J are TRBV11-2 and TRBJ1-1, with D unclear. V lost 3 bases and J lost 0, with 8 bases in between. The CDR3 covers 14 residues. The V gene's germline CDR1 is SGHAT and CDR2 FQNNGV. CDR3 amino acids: CASSFYAVNTEAFF. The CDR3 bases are TGTGCCAGCAGCTTTTACGCGGTGAACACTGAAGCTTTCTTT.

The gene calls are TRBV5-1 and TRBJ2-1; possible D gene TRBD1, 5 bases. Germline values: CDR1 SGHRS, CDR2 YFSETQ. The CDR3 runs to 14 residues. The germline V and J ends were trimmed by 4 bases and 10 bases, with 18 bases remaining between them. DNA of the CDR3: TGCGCCAGCAGCGTTGACAGATCCTTCGGGGAGCAGTTCTTC. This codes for CASSVDRSFGEQFF. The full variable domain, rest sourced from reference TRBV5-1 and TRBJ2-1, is KAGVTQTPRYLIKTRGQQVTLSCSPISGHRSVSWYQQTPGQGLQFLFEYFSETQRNKGNFPGRFSGRQFSNSRSEMNVSTLELGDSALYLCASSVDRSFGEQFFGPGTRLTVL.

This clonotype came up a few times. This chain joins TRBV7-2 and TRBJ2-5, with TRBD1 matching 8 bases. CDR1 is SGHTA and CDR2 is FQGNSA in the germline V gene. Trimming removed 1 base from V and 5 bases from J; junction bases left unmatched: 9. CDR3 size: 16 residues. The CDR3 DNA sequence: TGTGCCAGCAGCTTAGTTGGGACAGGCTCATGGGAGACCCAGTACTTC. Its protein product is CASSLVGTGSWETQYF.

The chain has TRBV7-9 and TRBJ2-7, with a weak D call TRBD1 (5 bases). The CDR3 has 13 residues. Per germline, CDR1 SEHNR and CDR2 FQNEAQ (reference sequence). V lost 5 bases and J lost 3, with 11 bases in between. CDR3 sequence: CASSQQGGYEQYF. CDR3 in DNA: TGTGCCAGCAGCCAGCAGGGTGGCTACGAGCAGTACTTC.

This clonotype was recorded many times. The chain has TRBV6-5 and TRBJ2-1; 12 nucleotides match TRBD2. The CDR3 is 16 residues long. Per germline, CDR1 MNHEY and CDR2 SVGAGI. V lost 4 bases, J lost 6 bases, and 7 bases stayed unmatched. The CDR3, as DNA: TGTGCCAGCAGTTCAACACGGACTAGCGGGATCAATGAGCAGTTCTTC. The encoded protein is CASSSTRTSGINEQFF.

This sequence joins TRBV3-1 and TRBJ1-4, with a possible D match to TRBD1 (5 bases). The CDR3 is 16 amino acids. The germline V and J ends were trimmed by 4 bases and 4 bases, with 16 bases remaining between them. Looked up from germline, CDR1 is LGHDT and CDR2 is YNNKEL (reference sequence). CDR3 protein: CASSRVRGIGNEKLFF. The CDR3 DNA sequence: TGTGCCAGCAGCCGAGTAAGGGGAATTGGTAATGAAAAACTGTTTTTT.

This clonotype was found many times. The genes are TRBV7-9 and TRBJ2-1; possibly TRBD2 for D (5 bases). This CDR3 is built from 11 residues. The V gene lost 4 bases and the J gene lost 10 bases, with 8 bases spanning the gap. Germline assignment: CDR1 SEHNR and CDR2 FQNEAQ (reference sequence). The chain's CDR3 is CASSSRLEQFF. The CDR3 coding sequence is TGTGCCAGCAGCTCAAGACTAGAGCAGTTCTTC. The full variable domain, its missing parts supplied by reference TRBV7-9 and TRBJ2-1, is DTGVSQNPRHKITKRGQNVTFRCDPISEHNRLYWYRQTLGQGPEFLTYFQNEAQLEKSRLLSDRFSAERPKGSFSTLEIQRTEQGDSAMYLCASSSRLEQFFGPGTRLTVL.